This passage covers 6 T cell receptor beta chains from one sample sequenced in a study of cytomegalovirus exposure and HLA in healthy donors. 60 Vbeta and 13 Jbeta primers were used in PCR. TCRdb keeps only in-frame clones here, not all; method: immunoSEQ multiplex PCR. The table shows about 150,000 clones, with 80% occurring only once. The sequenced sample consisted of PBMCs. These receptors all stem from a man aged 25 to 40 in good health and CMV-seropositive.

This clone appeared a few times. This chain links TRBV10-2 with TRBJ2-3, with D unresolved. The CDR3 has 11 amino acids. Germline CDR1 reads WSHSY; CDR2 reads SAAADI. V was shortened by 5 bases and J by 2 bases, with 2 bases between the two germline ends. The CDR3 nucleotides read TGCGCCAGCAGTTACACAGATACGCAGTATTTT. Protein product: CASSYTDTQYF.

This chain joins TRBV5-4 and TRBJ2-1; TRBD2 aligns across 14 bases. V shed 2 bases, J shed 4 bases, and the junction held 2 bases outside the gene matches. The germline CDR1 and CDR2 sequences are SGHNT and YYREEE (reference sequence). CDR3 length equals 16 residues. DNA for the CDR3: TGTGCCAGCAGCTTCGGGACTAGCGGGGGATACAATGAGCAGTTCTTC. Translating it yields CASSFGTSGGYNEQFF.

The chain couples TRBV6-1 to TRBJ2-3, with TRBD1 identical over 9 bases. The CDR3 spans 15 residues. V was pared by 2 bases and J by 5 bases, with 5 bases of the junction left unmatched. The V gene's germline CDR1 is MNHNS and CDR2 SASEGT. CDR3 amino acids: CASSEPGQGRDTQYF. CDR3 DNA: TGTGCCAGCAGTGAACCGGGACAGGGCCGAGATACGCAGTATTTT.

As for this clone: Compared with germline, one end of the junction differs, possibly owing to a read error. The genes are TRBV7-9 and TRBJ1-2, with a weak D call TRBD1 (6 bases). The germline gives CDR1 SEHNR, CDR2 FQNEAQ (reference sequence). The CDR3 loop spans 12 amino acids. The DNA of the CDR3 is TGTTCCAGCCGGGACACAGCCTATGGCTACACCTTC. Its translation is CSSRDTAYGYTF.

This clone was recorded once. The chain joins TRBV4-3 to TRBJ2-2; D unresolved. CDR1 is LGHNA, CDR2 YSLEER, per germline. The length of the CDR3 is 16 residues. The germline V and J ends were trimmed by 1 base and 1 base, with 10 bases remaining between them. CDR3 sequence (DNA): TGCGCCAGCAGCCAAGGGCACGTAATGAACACCGGGGAGCTGTTTTTT. Translated: CASSQGHVMNTGELFF.

The genes are TRBV5-4 and TRBJ2-4, with 11 bases identical to TRBD2. V dropped 4 bases and J dropped 6; count of bases not matched to a gene: 6. Germline V gene lookup returns CDR1 SGHNT and CDR2 YYREEE (reference sequence). CDR3 size: 15 residues. The CDR3 region has the DNA TGTGCCAGCAGCCTGACTAGCGGGATCGGAAACATTCAGTACTTC. This translates into CASSLTSGIGNIQYF.